This T cell receptor (beta chain) came from a study of metastatic and nonmetastatic thyroid tumors. Study-level background: It was across blood and tumor or nodule tissue from malignant and benign thyroid patients that repertoires were compared.

In the original analysis: Built for papillary thyroid cancer, a distant-metastasis classifier drew on CDR3 differences across clinicopathological groups. TCRdb ran MiXCR on the PCR reads. Here the V and J calls rest on TCRdb's processing, not on the authors' analysis. Of about 69,000 clones listed, 13% to 15% are singletons. Study conclusions and caveats: In both blood and tumor samples, TCR beta diversity was reported significantly higher for malignant than benign nodules.

This clone was counted many times. Its target is unknown. Each patient went into thyroid surgery without having received any treatment. Germline V lookup: CDR1 MNHEY, CDR2 SMNVEV (reference sequence). The trim removed 5 bases at V and 5 bases at J, leaving 4 bases unmatched. The CDR3 sequence is 13 residues long. This sequence joins TRBV27 and TRBJ1-1, with 8 bases aligning to TRBD1. Sample: blood. This clonotype was sampled from a male donor with papillary thyroid cancer or a benign thyroid nodule (not recorded which). Some clones in this sample may be carry-over from other donors' samples. The CDR3 region has the DNA TGTGCCAGCAGTACAGGGGGGGGAACTGAAGCTTTCTTT. This gives the protein CASSTGGGTEAFF.